These T cell receptor beta chains were read from a single sample in a study of cytomegalovirus exposure and HLA in healthy donors. The protocol was immunoSEQ multiplex PCR, while the TCRdb copy is restricted to in-frame clones and leaves out a portion. The sample has approximately 110,000 clones; about 70% are singletons. Material: PBMCs. These receptors all come from a man younger than 45 in good health and CMV-seropositive. CDR3s include the opening cysteine and the closing phenylalanine or tryptophan.

v_call cdr3_aa
TRBV18 CASSSQGTDYGYTF
TRBV27 CASSLIGRGNQPQHF
TRBV28 CASSPSGTVNEKLFF
TRBV11-3 CASSFAGEIVADTQYF
TRBV5-6 CASSLPRASGGPQGQFF
TRBV30 CAAGQGARQPQHF
TRBV11-3 CASSSGESYGYTF
TRBV28 CASSSPSWGRENTGELFF
TRBV11-2 CASSKFPGQGVYNEQFF
TRBV30 CAWIETGSYYGYTF
TRBV10-1 CASMRPYEQYF
TRBV12-5 CASGLVLGGETYNEQFF
TRBV10-2 CASRPQGSYEQYF
TRBV30 CAWSLMFRGTDTQYF
TRBV7-9 CASSQGNQPQHF
TRBV5-4 CASSPQTGEGYTF
TRBV7-3 CASSPGDRVMNTEAFF
TRBV28 CASSYPRGATYGYTF
TRBV29-1 CSGVTSGSSVYNEQFF
TRBV6-1 CASSDSPGTGNQPQHF
TRBV5-4 CASMTGFPQETQYF
TRBV19 CASLRGTYYGYTF
TRBV4-3 CASSQGFLSGLASSFHTGELFF
TRBV28 CATKRGTSSYNEQFF
TRBV13 CASTRTRGSDTDNEQFF
TRBV7-9 CASSLVGEDTEAFF
TRBV7-8 CASSPRLAGGSYNEQFF
TRBV5-1 CASTIGTANTGELFF
TRBV4-1 CASSQGTGNYGYTF